These 5 T cell receptor beta chains were sequenced from one sample in a study of control samples from healthy donors and cancer patients. Produced via immunoSEQ multiplex PCR; TCRdb's table is partial and in-frame only. Among 150,000 to 200,000 clones listed, approximately 94% were seen once. Sequenced sample: blood. The receptors derive from a woman aged 18-29 years in good health.

The gene calls are TRBV19 and TRBJ2-7, with D perhaps TRBD2 (5 bases). CDR1 and CDR2 (germline): LNHDA, SQIVND (reference sequence). V lost 3 bases and J lost 3, with 18 bases in between. The CDR3 spans 16 residues. CDR3 nucleotides: TGTGCCAGTAGTATGGGCCATGAGGGCAAATTCTACGAGCAGTACTTC. Protein: CASSMGHEGKFYEQYF.

J is TRBJ1-1 and V is TRBV11-2; D remains ambiguous. There are 13 residues in the CDR3. From germline, CDR1 is SGHAT and CDR2 FQNNGV. The ends were cut back, 0 bases at V and 7 bases at J, with 9 bases in the middle. CDR3 loop: CASSLDLKREAFF. CDR3 nucleotides: TGTGCCAGCAGCTTAGACTTGAAACGTGAAGCTTTCTTT.

This clone was picked up one time. The CDR3 bases are TGTGCCAGCAGTCTTTCGCCGACAGGGAGGGAGACCCAGTACTTC. This encodes CASSLSPTGRETQYF. The rearrangement links TRBV27 to TRBJ2-5; weak D call: TRBD1 (7 bases). Per germline, CDR1 MNHEY and CDR2 SMNVEV (reference sequence). The CDR3 has 15 residues. V gave up 5 bases and J gave up 5 bases, with 18 bases separating them.

The chain is built from TRBV11-3 and TRBJ1-6; 7 positions agree with TRBD1. Looked up from germline, CDR1 is SGHNT and CDR2 is YENEEA. With V trimmed by 5 bases and J by 9 bases, 1 base remained unmatched. There are 12 residues in the CDR3. Here the CDR3 reads CASSQGGSPLHF. Here the CDR3 DNA reads TGTGCCAGCAGCCAGGGGGGTTCACCCCTCCACTTT.

This chain joins TRBV5-8 and TRBJ2-6; D is unresolved. Per the germline V gene, CDR1 is SGHTS and CDR2 is YDEGEE. CDR3 size: 15 residues. The ends were cut back, 2 bases at V and 2 bases at J, with 8 bases in the middle. The CDR3 DNA sequence: TGTGCCAGCAGCTTTTTAGGTGCTGGGGCCAACGTCCTGACTTTC. As protein: CASSFLGAGANVLTF.